These T cell receptor beta chains were read from a single sample in a study of cytomegalovirus exposure and HLA in healthy donors. Assay used: immunoSEQ multiplex PCR; TCRdb lists only in-frame clones, some missing. In the table there are about 59,000 clones, 70% to 75% of which are singletons. Material: PBMCs. These receptors originate from a man younger than 40 in good health and CMV-seropositive. Both conserved end residues are trimmed from each CDR3. Clone size, where shown, is once, few, many, or a class for clones that have expanded.

j_call: TRBJ2-5; clone_size: once; cdr3_length: 12; v_call: TRBV30; cdr3_aa: AWSVGSQSGTQY
j_call: TRBJ1-5; clone_size: NA; cdr3_length: 11; v_call: TRBV6-1; cdr3_aa: ASSEWSGQPQH
j_call: TRBJ2-5; clone_size: NA; cdr3_length: 12; v_call: TRBV6-5; cdr3_aa: ASSPTGVQETQY
j_call: TRBJ2-7; clone_size: NA; cdr3_length: 12; v_call: TRBV5-6; cdr3_aa: ASSLAAGAYEQY
j_call: TRBJ1-1; clone_size: NA; cdr3_length: 9; v_call: TRBV6-5; cdr3_aa: ASTRSLDSF
j_call: TRBJ1-2; clone_size: NA; cdr3_length: 12; v_call: TRBV7-2; cdr3_aa: ASSGQGSNYGYT
j_call: TRBJ2-7; clone_size: once; cdr3_length: 11; v_call: TRBV19; cdr3_aa: ASSIGGRYEQY
j_call: TRBJ1-5; clone_size: few; cdr3_length: 11; v_call: TRBV6-6; cdr3_aa: ASRQGPNQPQH
j_call: TRBJ1-1; clone_size: NA; cdr3_length: 12; v_call: TRBV10-3; cdr3_aa: AISEYTGGTIAF
j_call: TRBJ1-1; clone_size: NA; cdr3_length: 13; v_call: TRBV28; cdr3_aa: ASSRTDRELPEAF
j_call: TRBJ2-2; clone_size: NA; cdr3_length: 12; v_call: TRBV7-9; cdr3_aa: ASSLQGSAGELF
j_call: TRBJ1-2; clone_size: NA; cdr3_length: 9; v_call: TRBV29-1; cdr3_aa: SVRPDYGYT
j_call: TRBJ2-1; clone_size: NA; cdr3_length: 12; v_call: TRBV28; cdr3_aa: ASSFTAIYNEQF
j_call: TRBJ2-5; clone_size: NA; cdr3_length: 11; v_call: TRBV5-1; cdr3_aa: ASGTGSEETQY
j_call: TRBJ1-3; clone_size: NA; cdr3_length: 12; v_call: TRBV5-1; cdr3_aa: ASSAQVGGNTIY
j_call: TRBJ1-2; clone_size: NA; cdr3_length: 12; v_call: TRBV29-1; cdr3_aa: SAGTGGANYGYT
j_call: TRBJ2-5; clone_size: NA; cdr3_length: 10; v_call: TRBV7-9; cdr3_aa: ASSLNLKTQY
j_call: TRBJ2-7; clone_size: NA; cdr3_length: 12; v_call: TRBV5-5; cdr3_aa: ASSLRGQAYEQY
j_call: TRBJ1-3; clone_size: NA; cdr3_length: 13; v_call: TRBV30; cdr3_aa: AWSVKSGPGNTIY
j_call: TRBJ2-1; clone_size: NA; cdr3_length: 16; v_call: TRBV2; cdr3_aa: ASRPALLQRRVYNEQF
j_call: TRBJ1-5; clone_size: NA; cdr3_length: 14; v_call: TRBV28; cdr3_aa: ASSSGHYRANQPQH
j_call: TRBJ1-1; clone_size: NA; cdr3_length: 12; v_call: TRBV7-2; cdr3_aa: ASSPRRGPSEAF
j_call: TRBJ2-1; clone_size: NA; cdr3_length: 11; v_call: TRBV6-5; cdr3_aa: ASSTSPRREQF
j_call: TRBJ2-1; clone_size: few; cdr3_length: 12; v_call: TRBV27; cdr3_aa: ASSPGTVYNEQF
j_call: TRBJ2-2; clone_size: few; cdr3_length: 15; v_call: TRBV6-1; cdr3_aa: ASSARLRGRVGGELF
j_call: TRBJ2-7; clone_size: NA; cdr3_length: 11; v_call: TRBV5-1; cdr3_aa: ASSGQGSYEQY
j_call: TRBJ1-4; clone_size: NA; cdr3_length: 14; v_call: TRBV5-1; cdr3_aa: ASSSLLTGPGEKLF
j_call: TRBJ2-7; clone_size: NA; cdr3_length: 9; v_call: TRBV2; cdr3_aa: ASTAGYEQY
j_call: TRBJ2-7; clone_size: NA; cdr3_length: 12; v_call: TRBV28; cdr3_aa: ASLGGPGAYEQY
j_call: TRBJ1-1; clone_size: NA; cdr3_length: 10; v_call: TRBV2; cdr3_aa: ASINRGPGAF
j_call: TRBJ1-5; clone_size: NA; cdr3_length: 13; v_call: TRBV5-3; cdr3_aa: ARSRWDSLNQPQH
j_call: TRBJ2-7; clone_size: NA; cdr3_length: 12; v_call: TRBV4-2; cdr3_aa: ASSHATGTYEQY
j_call: TRBJ1-1; clone_size: few; cdr3_length: 12; v_call: TRBV5-6; cdr3_aa: ASSAPTGGTEAF
j_call: TRBJ1-5; clone_size: NA; cdr3_length: 13; v_call: TRBV2; cdr3_aa: ASSEAGTGDQPQH
j_call: TRBJ1-1; clone_size: NA; cdr3_length: 10; v_call: TRBV19; cdr3_aa: ASSDTGTEAF
j_call: TRBJ2-1; clone_size: NA; cdr3_length: 12; v_call: TRBV5-8; cdr3_aa: ASSWQGAYNEQF
j_call: TRBJ2-5; clone_size: NA; cdr3_length: 13; v_call: TRBV9; cdr3_aa: ASSVEAGRGETQY
j_call: TRBJ1-2; clone_size: NA; cdr3_length: 10; v_call: TRBV2; cdr3_aa: ASKWTGGGYT
j_call: TRBJ1-3; clone_size: NA; cdr3_length: 12; v_call: TRBV7-8; cdr3_aa: ASSLDRAGNTIY
j_call: TRBJ2-2; clone_size: NA; cdr3_length: 14; v_call: TRBV2; cdr3_aa: ASSGWAGGLNGELF
j_call: TRBJ1-4; clone_size: few; cdr3_length: 13; v_call: TRBV5-6; cdr3_aa: ASSRGTATNEKLF
j_call: TRBJ1-2; clone_size: NA; cdr3_length: 14; v_call: TRBV28; cdr3_aa: ASSSQTDRGHYGYT
j_call: TRBJ1-3; clone_size: NA; cdr3_length: 13; v_call: TRBV5-1; cdr3_aa: ASSRFTGGLDTIY
j_call: TRBJ2-3; clone_size: NA; cdr3_length: 14; v_call: TRBV7-2; cdr3_aa: ASSFSGGGATDTQY
j_call: TRBJ1-2; clone_size: NA; cdr3_length: 11; v_call: TRBV30; cdr3_aa: AWSRDRPYGYT
j_call: TRBJ1-5; clone_size: once; cdr3_length: 11; v_call: TRBV11-2; cdr3_aa: ASSSMEAQPQH
j_call: TRBJ1-1; clone_size: NA; cdr3_length: 14; v_call: TRBV19; cdr3_aa: ASRPRQGRPDTEAF
j_call: TRBJ1-1; clone_size: NA; cdr3_length: 12; v_call: TRBV5-4; cdr3_aa: ASSLGAGVTEAF
j_call: TRBJ1-2; clone_size: few; cdr3_length: 13; v_call: TRBV4-3; cdr3_aa: ASSQEGGTNYGYT
j_call: TRBJ2-1; clone_size: NA; cdr3_length: 13; v_call: TRBV27; cdr3_aa: ASSPGLDSYNEQF
j_call: TRBJ1-2; clone_size: NA; cdr3_length: 12; v_call: TRBV27; cdr3_aa: ASSSAGQGNGYT
j_call: TRBJ1-3; clone_size: NA; cdr3_length: 13; v_call: TRBV6-1; cdr3_aa: ASRGQVTSGNTIY